The 5 T cell receptor beta chains below all came from one sample that was sequenced in a study of beta chain features in type 1 diabetes. What was sequenced were expressed TCRB transcripts, since all of the isolated RNA had been reverse transcribed. The method was immunoSEQ multiplex PCR; TCRdb's version includes in-frame clones alone and lacks a portion of them. The table lists some 250,000 clones, roughly 30% of them singletons. The source material was central memory CD4+ T cells from blood. These receptors came from a man aged 25-45 years in good health.

To note about this clone: Just one base apart from a much larger clone, this may be a read error. The rearrangement links TRBV2 to TRBJ2-3; the D is unclear. Trimming shortened V by 7 bases and J by 2 bases, and 4 bases separated the two germline ends. The CDR3 contains 11 residues. CDR1 SNHLY and CDR2 FYNNEI come from the germline V gene. CDR3 nucleotide sequence: TGTGCCAGCACCCCCACAGATACGCAGTATTTT. This encodes CASTPTDTQYF.

The J gene is TRBJ2-5, the V gene TRBV10-3; D is undetermined. CDR1 and CDR2 from the germline V gene are ENHRY and SYGVKD. Trimming cost V 4 bases and J 4 bases, with 13 bases left between them. The CDR3 is made up of 14 amino acids. DNA for the CDR3: TGTGCCATCAGTGGTGGTTCTGAAGGAGAGACCCAGTACTTC. Protein product: CAISGGSEGETQYF.

This chain uses TRBV11-2 with TRBJ2-1, with D perhaps TRBD1 (6 bases). The CDR3 sequence is 15 residues long. Germline V gene lookup returns CDR1 SGHAT and CDR2 FQNNGV. Trimming removed 7 bases at V and 4 bases at J, with 17 bases between. The CDR3 region has the DNA TGTGCCAGCACCCCCCTAGGGGGTAAATACAATGAGCAGTTCTTC. Encoded protein: CASTPLGGKYNEQFF.

Only a few counts were recorded for this clone. The chain uses TRBV30 and TRBJ1-4, with D possibly being TRBD1 (6 bases). Between the trimmed V and J ends, which lost 2 bases and 8 bases, there was a span of 12 bases. The CDR3 spans 13 residues. Germline V gene data show CDR1 as GTSNPN and CDR2 as SVGIG (reference sequence). The CDR3 here is CAWSTAGEEKLFF. For the CDR3, the DNA is TGTGCCTGGAGTACCGCAGGGGAGGAAAAACTGTTTTTT.

This clone turned up a few times. V gene TRBV30 combines with J gene TRBJ2-1, with TRBD2 matching over 14 bases. Germline V gene lookup returns CDR1 GTSNPN and CDR2 SVGIG (reference sequence). V lost 3 bases and J lost 9; bases outside the gene matches: 10. The CDR3 runs 16 residues. The CDR3 loop reads CAWRETSGRAHGEQFF. CDR3 DNA sequence: TGTGCCTGGAGGGAGACTAGCGGGAGGGCCCATGGTGAGCAGTTCTTC.